Sequencing of this T cell receptor (beta chain) was carried out in a study of regulatory T cells in long-lasting Graves disease. This clonotype showed up many times. Arm-PCR with iRepertoire HTBI primers amplified the CDR3 regions for these TCR beta libraries. Each CDR3 protein gets one entry after TCRdb re-called the multiplex PCR reads with MiXCR. The table has roughly 500,000 distinct CDR3 sequences, around 20% seen once; the top ten hold 7.8%. Time point given: persistent/refractory GD, antithyroid drugs over 5 years with positive TRAb. RNA from PBMCs was the source of the TCR library. The receptor comes from a female donor with Graves disease. Sequenced here: peripheral blood mononuclear cells (PBMCs), sampled when the disease was refractory, from a patient treated with antithyroid drugs.

This chain's CDR3 is CASSLQGAYGYTF. The CDR3 DNA reads TGTGCCAGCAGTCTACAGGGGGCCTATGGCTACACCTTC. This chain uses TRBV12-3 or TRBV12-4 with TRBJ1-2; 9 positions match TRBD1. The CDR3 runs 13 residues. V was pared by 5 bases and J by 4 bases, with 2 bases of the junction left unmatched.